One sample yielded the 21 T cell receptor beta chains listed below, sequenced in a study of shared clonotypes between healthy human individuals. Data came from immunoSEQ multiplex PCR; TCRdb stores just in-frame clones and leaves some out. The table shows some 900,000 clones, with around three quarters occurring only once. The sample comprised memory CD4+ T cells sorted from blood. Documented subset: CD45RA-negative fraction. These receptors all come from a young man in good health.

This clone was found a few times. DNA of the CDR3: TGTGCCAGCAGTTCCCTCAGGCATCAGCCCCAGCATTTT. Its translation: CASSSLRHQPQHF. The chain has TRBV6-5 and TRBJ1-5; no definite D call. The CDR3 totals 13 residues. Deletions cut 4 bases from V and 5 bases from J, with 9 bases between. Germline V gene lookup returns CDR1 MNHEY and CDR2 SVGAGI.

This clone has a single count. V is TRBV6-5 and J is TRBJ2-1, with 10 nucleotides matching TRBD1. V lost 5 bases and J lost 16; bases outside the gene matches: 5. CDR1 MNHEY and CDR2 SVGAGI come from the germline V gene. This CDR3 is built from 11 residues. CDR3 sequence: CASSRGTGEFF. In nucleotides, the CDR3 is TGTGCCAGCAGTCGGGGGACAGGGGAATTCTTC.

This clone has more than one count but fewer than ten. For the CDR3, the DNA is TGTGCCAGCAGCCCCTCCGGGACCCCCAGAGGGGAGCTGTTTTTT. Encoded protein: CASSPSGTPRGELFF. The genes are TRBV11-3 and TRBJ2-2; perhaps D is TRBD1 or TRBD2 (5 bases each). Germline values: CDR1 SGHNT, CDR2 YENEEA. The CDR3 runs 15 residues. V was clipped by 5 bases and J by 8 bases, with 18 bases between them.

There are many counts of this clone. Here the CDR3 reads CASSVPGLAADTQYF. The CDR3 DNA is TGTGCCAGCAGCGTACCGGGACTAGCCGCAGATACGCAGTATTTT. V gene TRBV5-4 combines with J gene TRBJ2-3, with 9 positions matching TRBD2. Germline loops: CDR1 SGHNT, CDR2 YYREEE (reference sequence). V lost 4 bases and J lost 4; bases outside the gene matches: 7. The CDR3 is 15 residues long.

The V and J genes are TRBV5-1 and TRBJ1-2, with 10 bases aligning to TRBD1. J was trimmed by 8 bases and V by 4 bases; bases with no gene match: 8. Germline V gene data show CDR1 as SGHRS and CDR2 as YFSETQ. CDR3 length equals 14 residues. CDR3 DNA: TGCGCCAGCAGCCCTGGGACAGGGGCTCAAGGCTACACCTTC. This translates into CASSPGTGAQGYTF.

This clone was picked up one time. The chain is built from TRBV6-6 and TRBJ2-3, with unresolved D. CDR1 is MNHNY and CDR2 is SVGAGI in the germline V gene (reference sequence). Trimming shortened V by 0 bases and J by 0 bases, and 4 bases separated the two germline ends. The CDR3 contains 14 residues. The chain's CDR3 is CASSYSLSTDTQYF. CDR3 nucleotides: TGTGCCAGCAGTTACTCGTTAAGCACAGATACGCAGTATTTT.

This chain connects TRBV7-2 to TRBJ2-7, with 10 nucleotides matching TRBD1. Per germline, CDR1 SGHTA and CDR2 FQGNSA. J lost 7 bases, V lost 3 bases, and 9 bases had no gene match. The CDR3 sequence is 15 residues long. CDR3 coding DNA: TGTGCCAGCAGCTTGCCGGGACAGGGGTCTCTAGAGCAGTACTTC. Its translation: CASSLPGQGSLEQYF.

The chain joins TRBV21-1 to TRBJ2-3. TRBV21-1 is a listed pseudogene. This CDR3 contains 17 residues. As DNA, the CDR3 is TGTGCCAGCAGCAAAGTCGATCGGCGATCTAGCACAGATACGCAGTATTTT. Protein: CASSKVDRRSSTDTQYF.

The chain is built from TRBV6-5 and TRBJ1-2, with 7 bases lining up with TRBD1. Germline loops: CDR1 MNHEY, CDR2 SVGAGI. This CDR3 spans 14 amino acids. With 6 bases clipped from V and 6 bases from J, the junction kept 10 bases outside the gene matches. CDR3 region: CASSSDRVRDGYTF. The CDR3 nucleotides are TGTGCCAGCAGCTCCGACAGGGTTAGGGATGGCTACACCTTC.

The chain couples TRBV28 to TRBJ1-6; 7 bases map to TRBD1. V was clipped by 5 bases and J by 7 bases; unmatched bases: 5. This CDR3 comprises 14 residues. Germline V CDR1 and CDR2: MDHEN, SYDVKM. CDR3 DNA sequence: TGTGCCAGCAGTCCCCTACAGGGGAATTCACCCCTCCACTTT. Translating it yields CASSPLQGNSPLHF.

This sequence joins TRBV10-3 and TRBJ2-2, with 8 bases identical to TRBD1. The V segment lost 7 bases and the J segment 6 bases; nucleotides outside the gene matches: 7. This CDR3 is built from 14 residues. In germline, CDR1 is ENHRY, CDR2 SYGVKD. The CDR3 loop is CAITTGGRAGELFF. The CDR3 nucleotides read TGTGCCATCACCACAGGGGGTAGGGCCGGGGAGCTGTTTTTT.

This clone was counted at least ten times. This rearrangement joins TRBV5-8 to TRBJ1-4, with 7 positions matching TRBD1. The CDR3 covers 14 residues. From germline, CDR1 is SGHTS and CDR2 YDEGEE. V was clipped by 4 bases and J by 4 bases; unmatched bases: 4. The CDR3 reads CASSRGQINEKLFF. CDR3 DNA sequence: TGTGCCAGCAGCAGGGGACAGATTAATGAAAAACTGTTTTTT.

The chain joins TRBV29-1 to TRBJ2-1; either TRBD1 or TRBD2 may fit D (5 bases each). This CDR3 spans 14 amino acids. CDR1 is SQVTM, CDR2 ANQGSEA, per germline. V was clipped by 7 bases and J by 7 bases, with 20 bases between them. In DNA form, the CDR3 reads TGCAGCGCCGGAAGTCGAGGGGTAGAGAATGAGCAGTTCTTC. Encoded protein: CSAGSRGVENEQFF.

The rearrangement links TRBV19 to TRBJ2-5; D is possibly TRBD2 (6 bases). The end of the DNA aligns better with TRBJ2-7, so the J call may be wrong. Germline CDR1 is LNHDA and CDR2 is SQIVND (reference sequence). The CDR3 is 13 residues long. This CDR3 is CASSTNGGYEQYF. CDR3 coding DNA: TGTGCCAGTAGTACTAACGGGGGCTACGAGCAGTACTTC.

This clone was recorded once. The V and J genes are TRBV10-2 and TRBJ1-5; D gene ambiguous. Germline assignment: CDR1 WSHSY and CDR2 SAAADI. Trimming shortened V by 2 bases and J by 6 bases, and 8 bases separated the two germline ends. The CDR3 runs to 13 residues. CDR3 nucleotide sequence: TGCGCCAGCAGTGAGGAAGAGTTTCAGCCCCAGCATTTT. Translating it yields CASSEEEFQPQHF.

The J gene is TRBJ2-4, the V gene TRBV29-1; TRBD1 matches 10 bases. V gave up 5 bases and J gave up 2 bases; unmatched junction bases: 6. Germline V gives CDR1 SQVTM, CDR2 ANQGSEA. The CDR3 is 15 amino acids. The CDR3 region is CSVFGGQGTKNIQYF. The CDR3 nucleotides are TGCAGCGTTTTTGGGGGACAGGGGACCAAAAACATTCAGTACTTC. Supplemented by reference TRBV29-1 and TRBJ2-4, the full variable domain reads SAVISQKPSRDICQRGTSLTIQCQVDSQVTMMFWYRQQPGQSLTLIATANQGSEATYESGFVIDKFPISRPNLTFSTLTVSNMSPEDSSIYLCSVFGGQGTKNIQYFGAGTRLSVL.

In its sample, this clone was seen many times. The chain recombines TRBV4-2 with TRBJ2-5, with TRBD2 matching 10 bases. Trimming removed 0 bases from V and 7 bases from J; junction bases left unmatched: 8. The CDR3 has 16 amino acids. CDR1 and CDR2 (germline): LGHNA, YNFKEQ. The CDR3 sequence is CASSQDLAGDKRTQYF. The CDR3 nucleotides are TGTGCCAGCAGCCAAGATCTAGCGGGGGATAAGAGGACCCAGTACTTC.

The genes are TRBV5-1 and TRBJ2-5, with 11 nucleotides matching TRBD2. Germline CDR1 is SGHRS and CDR2 is YFSETQ. The V segment lost 6 bases and the J segment 1 base; nucleotides outside the gene matches: 8. This CDR3 spans 16 amino acids. CDR3 amino acids: CASNSGTSGPQETQYF. The CDR3 region has the DNA TGCGCCAGCAACTCGGGGACTAGCGGTCCCCAAGAGACCCAGTACTTC.

CDR3 nucleotides: TGTGCCAGCAGTTCCTCCCCGGGGAGGGAGAACACTGAAGCTTTCTTT. Amino acids: CASSSSPGRENTEAFF. The chain employs TRBV27 and TRBJ1-1; D is undetermined. From germline, CDR1 is MNHEY and CDR2 SMNVEV (reference sequence). This CDR3 contains 16 residues. Trimming took off 4 bases at V and 1 base at J, with 16 bases between the two ends.

V and J are TRBV5-1 and TRBJ1-1; a possible D gene is TRBD1 (6 bases). The CDR3 extends over 15 amino acids. Germline lookup yields CDR1 SGHRS and CDR2 YFSETQ. Trimming left V 0 bases short and J 11 bases short, with 20 bases between. CDR3 DNA: TGCGCCAGCAGCTTGGACAGGGCTGGAATGAATCCGGCTTTCTTT. It is translated as CASSLDRAGMNPAFF.

V and J are TRBV7-2 and TRBJ1-1; no reliable D call. CDR1 SGHTA and CDR2 FQGNSA come from the germline V gene. The CDR3 contains 13 residues. The germline V and J ends were trimmed by 5 bases and 0 bases, with 7 bases remaining between them. CDR3 nucleotides: TGTGCCAGCAGCCCGCACATGAACACTGAAGCTTTCTTT. It encodes CASSPHMNTEAFF.